Following are 5 T cell receptor beta chains from one sample sequenced in a study of blood T cell repertoires in COVID-19. The table came from immunoSEQ multiplex PCR; TCRdb's copy has only in-frame clones and leaves some out. The sample records some 330,000 clones, more than 75% being singletons. Sequenced: PBMCs or T cells enriched from blood (not recorded which). The receptors shown here come from a man aged 35-49 years in a cohort exposed to, infected with or recovered from COVID-19 (not recorded which).

The rearrangement joins TRBV20-1 to TRBJ1-1; D call uncertain. The CDR3 extends over 13 amino acids. Germline-derived CDR1 and CDR2 are DFQATT and SNEGSKA (reference sequence). The ends were cut back, 6 bases at V and 4 bases at J, with 15 bases in the middle. CDR3 amino acids: CSASKQVGTEAFF. The DNA of the CDR3 is TGCAGTGCCAGTAAGCAGGTAGGCACTGAAGCTTTCTTT.

V and J are TRBV6-1 and TRBJ2-7; the D gene is possibly TRBD1 (6 bases). Germline CDR1 and CDR2: MNHNS and SASEGT. The ends were cut back, 2 bases at V and 4 bases at J, with 12 bases in the middle. The CDR3 has 14 amino acids. CDR3 residues: CASSELGGTYEQYF. DNA of the CDR3: TGTGCCAGCAGTGAATTAGGGGGTACTTACGAGCAGTACTTC.

The chain uses TRBV6-5 and TRBJ1-6; unclear D gene. Germline CDR1 is MNHEY and CDR2 is SVGAGI. V lost 8 bases and J lost 9, with 14 bases in between. This CDR3 is 13 amino acids long. The DNA of the CDR3 is TGTGCCAGCTCCGGGAGGTTGGTTTCACCCCTCCACTTT. Translated, it gives CASSGRLVSPLHF.

The genes are TRBV11-2 and TRBJ1-1; D not certain. The CDR3 consists of 17 residues. CDR1 SGHAT and CDR2 FQNNGV come from the germline V gene. V dropped 3 bases and J dropped 1 base, with 18 bases sitting between them. DNA of the CDR3: TGTGCCAGCAGCTTGTTCCGGATCCGGGAGCAGAACACTGAAGCTTTCTTT. Translated, it gives CASSLFRIREQNTEAFF.

CDR3 sequence: CASSESTYYNEQFF. Here the CDR3 DNA reads TGCGCCAGCAGTGAGTCGACTTACTACAATGAGCAGTTCTTC. The V call is TRBV10-1, the J call TRBJ2-1; D is unresolved. The CDR3 sequence is 14 residues long. Trimming cost V 0 bases and J 3 bases, with 6 bases left between them. Germline CDR1 reads WNHNN; CDR2 reads SYGVQD (reference sequence).